The 2 T cell receptor beta chains below all came from one sample that was sequenced in a study of spatial heterogeneity in lung cancer. TCRdb re-called the 5' RACE reads with MiXCR, one entry per CDR3 protein. The sample consists of 50,000 to 75,000 distinct CDR3 sequences, around 6% of them appearing once. Regarding time point: sample taken at primary tumor resection. Sample: PBMCs, taken at surgery. Every receptor here comes from a female donor with early-stage non-small cell lung cancer.

This clonotype was observed at least ten times. Because the CDR3's place on the DNA is in doubt, the DNA is left out and the CDR3 is given as listed by TCRdb. V and J are TRBV28 and TRBJ2-7; the D call in the table, TRBD1, was not verified against the DNA. Germline loops: CDR1 MDHEN, CDR2 SYDVKM. The CDR3 totals 15 residues, both ends included. This chain's CDR3 is CASLAVGQGAPRLYF.

This rearrangement joins TRBV5-1 to TRBJ2-3; D is possibly TRBD2 (5 bases). Looked up from germline, CDR1 is SGHRS and CDR2 is YFSETQ. Trimming removed 6 bases at V and 2 bases at J, with 19 bases between. This CDR3 is 16 amino acids long. The chain's CDR3 is CASILGSSPYTDTQYF. Written as DNA, the CDR3 is TGCGCCAGCATCCTGGGGTCTAGCCCCTACACAGATACGCAGTATTTT.